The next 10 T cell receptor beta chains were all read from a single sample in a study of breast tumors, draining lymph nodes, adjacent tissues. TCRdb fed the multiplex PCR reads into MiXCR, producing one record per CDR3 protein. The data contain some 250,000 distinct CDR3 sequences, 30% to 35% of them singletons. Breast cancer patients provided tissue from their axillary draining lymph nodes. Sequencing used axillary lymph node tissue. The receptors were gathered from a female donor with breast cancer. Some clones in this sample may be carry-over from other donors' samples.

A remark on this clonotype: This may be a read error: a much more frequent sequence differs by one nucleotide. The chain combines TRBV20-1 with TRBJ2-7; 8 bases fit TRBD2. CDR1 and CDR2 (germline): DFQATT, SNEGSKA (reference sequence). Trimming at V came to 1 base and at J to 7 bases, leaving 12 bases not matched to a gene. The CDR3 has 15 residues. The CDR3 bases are TGCAGTGCTAGAGCCGGGACTAGTGGCTACAATGAGCAGTACTTC. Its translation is CSARAGTSGYNEQYF.

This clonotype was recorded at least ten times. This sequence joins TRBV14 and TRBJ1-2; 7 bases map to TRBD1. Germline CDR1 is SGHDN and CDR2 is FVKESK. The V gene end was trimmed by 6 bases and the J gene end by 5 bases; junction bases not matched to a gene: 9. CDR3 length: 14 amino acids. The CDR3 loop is CASRQTGREYGYTF. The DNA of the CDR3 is TGTGCCAGCAGGCAGACAGGGCGGGAATATGGCTACACCTTC.

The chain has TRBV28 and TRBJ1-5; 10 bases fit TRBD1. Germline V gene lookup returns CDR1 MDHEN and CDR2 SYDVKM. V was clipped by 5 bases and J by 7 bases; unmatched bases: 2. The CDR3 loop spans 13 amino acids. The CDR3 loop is CASSGTGEQPQHF. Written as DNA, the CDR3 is TGTGCCAGCAGTGGGACAGGGGAACAGCCCCAGCATTTT.

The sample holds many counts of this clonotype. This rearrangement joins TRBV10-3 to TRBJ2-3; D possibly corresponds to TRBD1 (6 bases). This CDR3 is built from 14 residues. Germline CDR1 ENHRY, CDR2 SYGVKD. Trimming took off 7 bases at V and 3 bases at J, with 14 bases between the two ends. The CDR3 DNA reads TGTGCCATCACCGGGGACACCGTGACAGATACGCAGTATTTT. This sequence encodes CAITGDTVTDTQYF.

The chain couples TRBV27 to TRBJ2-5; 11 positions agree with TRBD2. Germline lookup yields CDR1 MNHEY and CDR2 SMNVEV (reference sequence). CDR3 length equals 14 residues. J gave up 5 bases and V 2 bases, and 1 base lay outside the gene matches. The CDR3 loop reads CASSLIAGGETQYF. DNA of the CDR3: TGTGCCAGCAGTTTAATAGCGGGAGGGGAGACCCAGTACTTC.

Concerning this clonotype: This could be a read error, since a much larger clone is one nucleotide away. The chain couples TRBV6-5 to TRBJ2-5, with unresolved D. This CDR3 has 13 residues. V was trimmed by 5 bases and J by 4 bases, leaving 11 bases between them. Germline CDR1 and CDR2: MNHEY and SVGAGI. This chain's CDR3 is CASSHERRETQYF. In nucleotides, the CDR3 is TGTGCCAGCAGTCACGAAAGGAGAGAGACCCAGTACTTC.

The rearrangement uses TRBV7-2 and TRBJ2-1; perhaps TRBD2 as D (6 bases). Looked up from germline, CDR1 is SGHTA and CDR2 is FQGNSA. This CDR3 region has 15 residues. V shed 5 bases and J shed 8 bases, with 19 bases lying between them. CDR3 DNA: TGTGCCAGCAGCGGTTCACTAGCCCTCAAAGATGAGCAGTTCTTC. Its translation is CASSGSLALKDEQFF.

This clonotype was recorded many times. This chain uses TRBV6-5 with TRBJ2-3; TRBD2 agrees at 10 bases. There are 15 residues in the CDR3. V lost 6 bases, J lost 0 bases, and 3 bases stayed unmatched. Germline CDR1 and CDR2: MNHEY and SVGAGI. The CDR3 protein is CASSVLAGSTDTQYF. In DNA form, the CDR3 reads TGTGCCAGCAGCGTACTAGCGGGAAGCACAGATACGCAGTATTTT.

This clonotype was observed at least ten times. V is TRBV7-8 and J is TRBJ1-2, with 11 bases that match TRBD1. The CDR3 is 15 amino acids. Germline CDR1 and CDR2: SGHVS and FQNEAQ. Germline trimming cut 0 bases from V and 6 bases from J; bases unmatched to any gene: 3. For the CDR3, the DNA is TGTGCCAGCAGCTTAGCCCGGGACAGGGGGGATGGCTACACCTTC. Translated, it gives CASSLARDRGDGYTF.

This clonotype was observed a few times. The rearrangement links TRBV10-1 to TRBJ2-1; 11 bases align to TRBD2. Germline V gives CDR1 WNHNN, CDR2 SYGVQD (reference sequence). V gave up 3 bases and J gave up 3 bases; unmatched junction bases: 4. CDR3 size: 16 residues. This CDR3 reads CASSELTSGVYNEQFF. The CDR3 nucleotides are TGCGCCAGCAGTGAATTGACTAGCGGGGTCTACAATGAGCAGTTCTTC.